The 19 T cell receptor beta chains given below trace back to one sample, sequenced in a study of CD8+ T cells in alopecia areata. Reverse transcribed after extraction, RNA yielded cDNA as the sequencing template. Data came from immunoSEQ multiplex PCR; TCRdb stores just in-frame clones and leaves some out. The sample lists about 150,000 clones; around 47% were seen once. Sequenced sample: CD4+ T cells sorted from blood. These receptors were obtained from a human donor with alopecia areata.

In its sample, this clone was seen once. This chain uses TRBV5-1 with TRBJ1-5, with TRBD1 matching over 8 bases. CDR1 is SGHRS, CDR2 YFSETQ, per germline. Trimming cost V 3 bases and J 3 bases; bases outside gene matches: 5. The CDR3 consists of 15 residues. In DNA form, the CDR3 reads TGCGCCAGCAGCTCGGGGGGACAGGACAATCAGCCCCAGCATTTT. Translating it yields CASSSGGQDNQPQHF.

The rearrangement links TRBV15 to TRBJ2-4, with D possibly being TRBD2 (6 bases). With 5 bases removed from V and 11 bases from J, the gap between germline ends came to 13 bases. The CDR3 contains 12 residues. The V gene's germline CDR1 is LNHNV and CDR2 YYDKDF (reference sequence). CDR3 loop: CATSGGTPLQYF. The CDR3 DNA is TGTGCCACCAGCGGGGGGACGCCCCTTCAGTACTTC.

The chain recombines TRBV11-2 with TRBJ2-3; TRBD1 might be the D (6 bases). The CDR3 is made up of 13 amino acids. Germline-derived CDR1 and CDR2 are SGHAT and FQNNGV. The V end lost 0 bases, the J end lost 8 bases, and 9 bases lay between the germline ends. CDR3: CASSLDSRGTQYF. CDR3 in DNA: TGTGCCAGCAGCTTAGATTCCAGGGGTACGCAGTATTTT.

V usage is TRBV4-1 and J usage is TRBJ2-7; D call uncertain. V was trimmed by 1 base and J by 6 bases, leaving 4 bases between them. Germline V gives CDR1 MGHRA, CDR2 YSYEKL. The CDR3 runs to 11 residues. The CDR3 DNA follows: TGCGCCAGCAGCCAAGGTCCCGAGCAGTACTTC. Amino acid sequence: CASSQGPEQYF.

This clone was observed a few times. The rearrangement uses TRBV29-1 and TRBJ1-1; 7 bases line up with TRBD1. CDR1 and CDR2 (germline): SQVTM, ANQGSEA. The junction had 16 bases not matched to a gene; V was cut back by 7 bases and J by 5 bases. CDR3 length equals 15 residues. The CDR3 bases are TGCAGCGCTCCCCGACAGGGCCTAGGGGGGACTGAAGCTTTCTTT. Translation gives CSAPRQGLGGTEAFF.

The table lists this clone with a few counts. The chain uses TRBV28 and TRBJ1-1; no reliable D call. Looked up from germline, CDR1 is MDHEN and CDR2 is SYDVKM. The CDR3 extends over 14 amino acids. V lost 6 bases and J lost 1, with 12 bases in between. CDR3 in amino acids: CASSPPPGNTEAFF. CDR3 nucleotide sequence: TGTGCCAGCAGCCCACCGCCAGGGAACACTGAAGCTTTCTTT. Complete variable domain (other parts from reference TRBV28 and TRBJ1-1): DVKVTQSSRYLVKRTGEKVFLECVQDMDHENMFWYRQDPGLGLRLIYFSYDVKMKEKGDIPEGYSVSREKKERFSLILESASTNQTSMYLCASSPPPGNTEAFFGQGTRLTVV.

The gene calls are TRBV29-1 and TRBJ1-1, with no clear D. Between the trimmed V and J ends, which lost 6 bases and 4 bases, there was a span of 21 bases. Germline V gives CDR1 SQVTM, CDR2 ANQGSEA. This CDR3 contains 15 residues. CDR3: CSVAQILSRGTEAFF. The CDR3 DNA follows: TGCAGCGTCGCCCAAATACTATCCCGGGGCACTGAAGCTTTCTTT.

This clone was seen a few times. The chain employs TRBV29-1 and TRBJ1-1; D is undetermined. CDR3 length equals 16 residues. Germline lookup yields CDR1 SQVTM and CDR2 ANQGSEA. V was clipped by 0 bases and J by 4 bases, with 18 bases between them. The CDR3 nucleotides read TGCAGCGTTGAAGAGTCCGCTCGGGGATGGGGCACTGAAGCTTTCTTT. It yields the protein CSVEESARGWGTEAFF. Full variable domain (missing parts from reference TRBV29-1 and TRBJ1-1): SAVISQKPSRDICQRGTSLTIQCQVDSQVTMMFWYRQQPGQSLTLIATANQGSEATYESGFVIDKFPISRPNLTFSTLTVSNMSPEDSSIYLCSVEESARGWGTEAFFGQGTRLTVV.

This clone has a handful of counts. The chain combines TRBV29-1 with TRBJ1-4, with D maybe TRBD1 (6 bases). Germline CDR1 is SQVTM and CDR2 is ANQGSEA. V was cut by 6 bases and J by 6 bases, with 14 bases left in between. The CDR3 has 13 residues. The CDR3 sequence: CSVEQGDHEKLFF. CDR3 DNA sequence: TGCAGCGTGGAACAGGGAGACCATGAAAAACTGTTTTTT.

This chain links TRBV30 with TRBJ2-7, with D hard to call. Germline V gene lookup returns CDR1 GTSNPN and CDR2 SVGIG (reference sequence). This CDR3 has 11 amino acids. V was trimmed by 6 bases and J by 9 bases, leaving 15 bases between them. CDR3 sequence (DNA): TGTGCCTGCAGTTACTACGTGGGGCAGTACTTC. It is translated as CACSYYVGQYF.

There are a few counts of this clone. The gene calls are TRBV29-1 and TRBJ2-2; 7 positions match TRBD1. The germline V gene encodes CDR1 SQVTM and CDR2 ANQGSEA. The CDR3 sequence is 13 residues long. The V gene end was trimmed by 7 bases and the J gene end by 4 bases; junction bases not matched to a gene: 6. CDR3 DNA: TGCAGCGGACCTGAGGGGGCCACCGGGGAGCTGTTTTTT. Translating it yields CSGPEGATGELFF.

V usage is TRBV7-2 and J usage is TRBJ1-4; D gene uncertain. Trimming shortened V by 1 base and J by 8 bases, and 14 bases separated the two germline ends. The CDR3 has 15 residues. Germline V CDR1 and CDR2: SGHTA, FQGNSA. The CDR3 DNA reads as TGTGCCAGCAGCTTAGAGGCGGGATCGCGGGAAAAACTGTTTTTT. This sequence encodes CASSLEAGSREKLFF.

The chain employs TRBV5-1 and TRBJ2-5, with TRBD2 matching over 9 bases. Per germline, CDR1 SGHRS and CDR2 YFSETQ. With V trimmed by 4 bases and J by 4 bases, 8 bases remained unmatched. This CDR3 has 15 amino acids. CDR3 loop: CASSLAGGQGETQYF. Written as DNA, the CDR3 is TGCGCCAGCAGCCTGGCGGGAGGGCAGGGAGAGACCCAGTACTTC.

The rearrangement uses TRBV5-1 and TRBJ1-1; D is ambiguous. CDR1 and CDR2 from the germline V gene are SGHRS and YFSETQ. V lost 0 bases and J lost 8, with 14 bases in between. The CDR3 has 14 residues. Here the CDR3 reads CASSLGARSPEAFF. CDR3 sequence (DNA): TGCGCCAGCAGCTTGGGGGCCCGATCTCCCGAAGCTTTCTTT.

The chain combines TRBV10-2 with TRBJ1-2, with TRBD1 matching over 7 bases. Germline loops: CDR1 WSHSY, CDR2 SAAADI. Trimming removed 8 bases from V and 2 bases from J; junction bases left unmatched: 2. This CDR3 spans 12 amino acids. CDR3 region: CASGGGNYGYTF. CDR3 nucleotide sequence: TGCGCCAGCGGAGGGGGCAACTATGGCTACACCTTC.

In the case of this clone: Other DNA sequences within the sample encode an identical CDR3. CDR3 bases: TGCAGCGCCGGAACAGGGAACTATGGCTACACCTTC. It encodes CSAGTGNYGYTF. The J gene is TRBJ1-2, the V gene TRBV29-1, with TRBD1 as a possible D gene (6 bases). V was pared by 7 bases and J by 2 bases, with 11 bases between. Germline CDR1 is SQVTM and CDR2 is ANQGSEA. The CDR3 totals 12 residues. Full variable domain (missing parts from reference TRBV29-1 and TRBJ1-2): SAVISQKPSRDICQRGTSLTIQCQVDSQVTMMFWYRQQPGQSLTLIATANQGSEATYESGFVIDKFPISRPNLTFSTLTVSNMSPEDSSIYLCSAGTGNYGYTFGSGTRLTVV.

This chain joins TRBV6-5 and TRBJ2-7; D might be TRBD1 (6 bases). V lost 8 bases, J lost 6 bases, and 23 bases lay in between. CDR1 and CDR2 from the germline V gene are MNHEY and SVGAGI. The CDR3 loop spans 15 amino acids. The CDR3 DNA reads TGTGCCAGCTCTCTTGGACAGTGGGCAGCAAGCGAGCAGTACTTC. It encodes CASSLGQWAASEQYF.

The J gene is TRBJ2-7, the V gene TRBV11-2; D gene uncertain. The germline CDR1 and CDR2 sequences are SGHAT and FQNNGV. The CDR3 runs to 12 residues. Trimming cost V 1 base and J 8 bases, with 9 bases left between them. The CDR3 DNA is TGTGCCAGCAGCTTAGGACGGTCCCAGCAGTACTTC. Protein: CASSLGRSQQYF.

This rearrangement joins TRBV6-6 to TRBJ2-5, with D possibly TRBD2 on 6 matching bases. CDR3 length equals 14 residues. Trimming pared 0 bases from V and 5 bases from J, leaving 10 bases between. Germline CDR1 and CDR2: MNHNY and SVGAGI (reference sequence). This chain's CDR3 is CASSYSEGWETQYF. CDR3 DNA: TGTGCCAGCAGTTACTCGGAGGGGTGGGAGACCCAGTACTTC.